This entry lists 11 T cell receptor beta chains sequenced from one sample in a study of blood T cells in healthy people across ages. A second PCR, run for roughly 7 to 11 cycles, used a sample-barcoded 5' primer plus a J-beta primer mix. MiXCR, applied by TCRdb to the 5' RACE reads, yields one record per CDR3 protein. The sample consists of approximately 690,000 distinct CDR3 sequences, about 53% of them appearing once. Sequencing was carried out using blood. Receptor source: a man in his sixties in good health.

This clonotype has just a few counts. The V and J genes are TRBV3-1 and TRBJ2-4, with D unresolved. The last part of the DNA fits TRBJ2-7 better; the J call may be wrong. CDR1 and CDR2 (germline): LGHDT, YNNKEL (reference sequence). The CDR3 covers 14 residues. The DNA of the CDR3 is TGTGCCAGCAGCGACACGGCAAGGCCCTTCGAGCAGTACTTC. Translated, it gives CASSDTARPFEQYF.

The chain links TRBV6-1 to TRBJ2-6; 9 nucleotides line up with TRBD1. CDR1 MNHNS and CDR2 SASEGT come from the germline V gene. After removal of 6 bases from V and 12 bases from J, the junction contained 9 bases not matched to a gene. CDR3 length equals 14 residues. DNA for the CDR3: TGTGCCAGCAGCCACGGGGACAGGGCCTCCGTCCTGACTTTC. Its protein is CASSHGDRASVLTF.

This sequence joins TRBV29-1 and TRBJ2-3; D might be TRBD2 (5 bases). V shed 6 bases and J shed 8 bases, with 12 bases lying between them. The CDR3 sequence is 11 residues long. Germline lookup yields CDR1 SQVTM and CDR2 ANQGSEA. CDR3 DNA sequence: TGCAGCGTCGAGCGGCCGGGTACGCAGTATTTT. This encodes CSVERPGTQYF.

The chain couples TRBV5-1 to TRBJ2-1; 8 positions match TRBD2. The CDR3 loop spans 15 amino acids. Germline V gene data show CDR1 as SGHRS and CDR2 as YFSETQ. V dropped 4 bases and J dropped 0; count of bases not matched to a gene: 3. CDR3 residues: CASSRTSNSYNEQFF. The DNA for the CDR3 is TGCGCCAGCAGCAGGACTAGCAACTCCTACAATGAGCAGTTCTTC.

This chain connects TRBV20-1 to TRBJ2-5; TRBD1 or TRBD2 may be the D gene (5 bases each). The germline V and J ends were trimmed by 3 bases and 1 base, with 15 bases remaining between them. Germline-derived CDR1 and CDR2 are DFQATT and SNEGSKA (reference sequence). The CDR3 is 15 residues long. The CDR3 DNA is TGCAGTGCTAGCGAAATGTGGGGGACCCAAGAGACCCAGTACTTC. Translating gives CSASEMWGTQETQYF.

This clonotype was recorded once. This chain joins TRBV29-1 and TRBJ1-4, with unresolved D. Looked up from germline, CDR1 is SQVTM and CDR2 is ANQGSEA. The CDR3 extends over 11 amino acids. V was pared by 5 bases and J by 7 bases, with 8 bases between. Here the CDR3 reads CSVHWGEKLFF. CDR3 sequence (DNA): TGCAGCGTTCATTGGGGTGAAAAACTGTTTTTT.

The chain is built from TRBV3-1 and TRBJ2-1; unclear D gene. The V end lost 1 base, the J end lost 12 bases, and 22 bases lay between the germline ends. This CDR3 spans 16 amino acids. CDR1 and CDR2 (germline): LGHDT, YNNKEL (reference sequence). The CDR3 sequence is CASSQGVGSYTDTQFF. The CDR3 DNA sequence: TGTGCCAGCAGCCAAGGGGTAGGGTCGTACACAGATACGCAGTTCTTC.

The chain links TRBV20-1 to TRBJ2-3, with D possibly matching TRBD1 (5 bases). Germline-derived CDR1 and CDR2 are DFQATT and SNEGSKA (reference sequence). The V end was cut by 0 bases, the J end by 0 bases, with 10 bases between. CDR3 length equals 15 residues. CDR3 sequence reads: CSARDPRASTDTQYF. The CDR3, as DNA: TGCAGTGCTAGAGATCCCAGGGCTAGCACAGATACGCAGTATTTT.

The rearrangement uses TRBV9 and TRBJ1-2; the D is unclear. V shed 0 bases and J shed 2 bases, with 5 bases lying between them. This CDR3 has 13 residues. CDR1 is SGDLS and CDR2 is YYNGEE in the germline V gene. Here the CDR3 DNA reads TGTGCCAGCAGCGTAGATCAGAACTATGGCTACACCTTC. Amino acid sequence: CASSVDQNYGYTF.

The rearrangement links TRBV6-5 to TRBJ2-1, with 7 bases that match TRBD1. V dropped 10 bases and J dropped 8; count of bases not matched to a gene: 20. The CDR3 has 16 residues. The germline V gene encodes CDR1 MNHEY and CDR2 SVGAGI. In DNA form, the CDR3 reads TGTGCCAACAGCCGCCTCGCGAACAGGGGAATCGATGAGCAGTTCTTC. Its translation is CANSRLANRGIDEQFF.

V usage is TRBV2 and J usage is TRBJ1-2, with 7 bases matching TRBD1. Trimming at V came to 2 bases and at J to 3 bases, leaving 6 bases not matched to a gene. Germline loops: CDR1 SNHLY, CDR2 FYNNEI. CDR3 length: 15 amino acids. CDR3 nucleotide sequence: TGTGCCAGCAGTGAATCGGTCGACAGGGACTATGGCTACACCTTC. This encodes CASSESVDRDYGYTF.